In its sample, the clone carrying this T cell receptor (beta chain) was seen a few times. The data belong to a study of T-cell reconstitution after alpha-beta-depleted transplantation in children. Germline CDR1 and CDR2: SEHNR and FQNEAQ (reference sequence). The length of the CDR3 is 16 residues. J was trimmed by 8 bases and V by 4 bases; bases with no gene match: 12. This sample's TCRbeta library carried unique molecular identifier barcodes. TCRdb re-called the PCR reads with MiXCR, one entry per CDR3 protein. The sample gives 190,000 or so distinct CDR3 sequences, 13% to 15% of which show up once; about 12% is in the top ten.

The J gene is TRBJ2-1, the V gene TRBV7-9, with 9 bases identical to TRBD2. The sample here was PBMCs from the stem cell graft donor, taken from the stem cell graft. The source is a human donor who donated a stem cell graft to a child with acute lymphoblastic leukemia. CDR3 protein: CASSSREDSGSYEQFF. The CDR3 nucleotides are TGTGCCAGCAGCTCCCGCGAGGATAGCGGGAGCTATGAGCAGTTCTTC.